These 17 T cell receptor beta chains share one sample of origin, sequenced in a study of cytomegalovirus exposure and HLA in healthy donors. Researchers ran the PCR with 60 Vbeta and 13 Jbeta primers. The repertoire was sequenced with immunoSEQ multiplex PCR; TCRdb's copy has only in-frame clones and lacks some. This listing includes 38,000 or so clones. What was sequenced was PBMCs. The receptors here all came from a man between 35 and 55 years old in good health and CMV-seropositive.

The chain is built from TRBV30 and TRBJ2-7, with 9 bases matching TRBD2. The germline V gene has CDR1 GTSNPN and CDR2 SVGIG (reference sequence). With V trimmed by 0 bases and J by 5 bases, 8 bases remained unmatched. The CDR3 is made up of 15 amino acids. The CDR3 protein is CAWSVGLASVDEQYF. As DNA, the CDR3 is TGTGCCTGGAGTGTAGGACTAGCGTCAGTCGACGAGCAGTACTTC. The full variable domain, with the rest looked up from reference TRBV30 and TRBJ2-7, is SQTIHQWPATLVQPVGSPLSLECTVEGTSNPNLYWYRQAAGRGLQLLFYSVGIGQISSEVPQNLSASRPQDRQFILSSKKLLLSDSGFYLCAWSVGLASVDEQYFGPGTRLTVT.

CDR3 DNA: TGCGCCAGCAGCTTGTCCGGGACAGGGGGCACCGGGGAGCTGTTTTTT. This translates into CASSLSGTGGTGELFF. The chain has TRBV5-1 and TRBJ2-2, with 11 bases lining up with TRBD1. The length of the CDR3 is 16 residues. Germline lookup yields CDR1 SGHRS and CDR2 YFSETQ. V dropped 1 base and J dropped 4; count of bases not matched to a gene: 3.

The V and J genes are TRBV10-2 and TRBJ1-1; tentatively, D is TRBD1 (5 bases). V gave up 8 bases and J gave up 0 bases, with 16 bases separating them. The CDR3 extends over 15 amino acids. Looked up from germline, CDR1 is WSHSY and CDR2 is SAAADI. For the CDR3, the DNA is TGCGCCAGCCACGGTTACGACAGTTTGAACACTGAAGCTTTCTTT. This sequence encodes CASHGYDSLNTEAFF.

This chain joins TRBV7-2 and TRBJ2-7; D perhaps matches TRBD2 (6 bases). The CDR3 is made up of 13 amino acids. V was pared by 1 base and J by 6 bases, with 10 bases between. Germline V gene data show CDR1 as SGHTA and CDR2 as FQGNSA. The DNA for the CDR3 is TGTGCCAGCAGCTTAGGCGGGGCCTCCGAGCAGTACTTC. The encoded protein is CASSLGGASEQYF.

The chain couples TRBV18 to TRBJ1-2; D remains unclear. Trimming removed 2 bases at V and 3 bases at J, with 13 bases between. The CDR3 runs 15 residues. The germline V gene encodes CDR1 KGHSH and CDR2 LQKENI. The CDR3 DNA sequence: TGTGCCAGCTCACCAGAGGGAGGAGGGTACTATGGCTACACCTTC. Protein: CASSPEGGGYYGYTF. The whole variable domain, remainder taken from reference TRBV18 and TRBJ1-2, is NAGVMQNPRHLVRRRGQEARLRCSPMKGHSHVYWYRQLPEEGLKFMVYLQKENIIDESGMPKERFSAEFPKEGPSILRIQQVVRGDSAAYFCASSPEGGGYYGYTFGSGTRLTVV.

The V call is TRBV19, the J call TRBJ2-1; D uncertain. V dropped 5 bases and J dropped 0 bases, with 8 bases sitting between them. CDR1 is LNHDA, CDR2 SQIVND, per germline (reference sequence). The CDR3 length is 14 residues. CDR3 nucleotides: TGTGCCAGTAGTCGCGCGAGCTCCTACAATGAGCAGTTCTTC. Its protein product is CASSRASSYNEQFF.

This chain links TRBV5-4 with TRBJ2-5; 7 bases agree with TRBD1. The CDR3 contains 15 residues. J lost 2 bases, V lost 3 bases, and 7 bases had no gene match. CDR1 and CDR2 from the germline V gene are SGHNT and YYREEE (reference sequence). CDR3 protein: CASSSTGVGQETQYF. As DNA, the CDR3 is TGTGCCAGCAGCTCCACAGGGGTGGGACAAGAGACCCAGTACTTC.

The gene calls are TRBV10-3 and TRBJ2-5, with 8 bases fitting TRBD2. Per the germline V gene, CDR1 is ENHRY and CDR2 is SYGVKD. There are 15 residues in the CDR3. Trimming at V came to 10 bases and at J to 5 bases, leaving 15 bases not matched to a gene. CDR3 amino acids: CATATLSGGDETQYF. For the CDR3, the DNA is TGTGCCACCGCAACCTTGTCGGGAGGGGATGAGACCCAGTACTTC.

This chain links TRBV30 with TRBJ1-5; D call uncertain. This CDR3 comprises 13 residues. Trimming removed 3 bases at V and 0 bases at J, with 6 bases between. CDR1 is GTSNPN, CDR2 SVGIG, per germline (reference sequence). CDR3 coding DNA: TGTGCCTGGAGACTAAATAGCAATCAGCCCCAGCATTTT. Protein sequence: CAWRLNSNQPQHF.

V is TRBV2 and J is TRBJ2-3, with 8 positions matching TRBD2. Germline V CDR1 and CDR2: SNHLY, FYNNEI. V shed 3 bases, J shed 1 base, and the junction held 0 bases outside the gene matches. There are 14 residues in the CDR3. CDR3 region: CASSDGGGTDTQYF. The CDR3 nucleotides are TGTGCCAGCAGTGACGGGGGGGGCACAGATACGCAGTATTTT.

The chain uses TRBV1 and TRBJ2-7; the table's D call, TRBD2, has no DNA check behind it. TRBV1 is designated a pseudogene. The CDR3 is 20 amino acids. CDR3 DNA: TGCACCAGCAGCCAACCCCCCCCTGAGGAGGCTAGGAGGGACGAGCACGAGCAGTACTTC. It is translated as CTSSQPPPEEARRDEHEQYF.

The rearrangement links TRBV6-4 to TRBJ2-1, with 7 bases identical to TRBD2. The CDR3 extends over 15 amino acids. J was trimmed by 6 bases and V by 0 bases; bases with no gene match: 5. CDR1 is MRHNA and CDR2 is SNTAGT in the germline V gene. This CDR3 is CASSDSGGSGNEQFF. DNA of the CDR3: TGTGCCAGCAGTGACTCAGGCGGGAGCGGCAATGAGCAGTTCTTC.

The chain employs TRBV7-9 and TRBJ2-7, with D maybe TRBD1 (6 bases). The J call may be wrong; the DNA end is better matched by TRBJ2-1. The germline V gene has CDR1 SEHNR and CDR2 FQNEAQ (reference sequence). CDR3 length: 13 residues. The DNA for the CDR3 is TGTGCCAGCAGCTTTGGACAGAACAATGAGCAGTTCTTC. Amino acid sequence: CASSFGQNNEQFF.

The chain recombines TRBV7-3 with TRBJ2-1; 7 bases fit TRBD1. This CDR3 comprises 14 residues. CDR1 and CDR2 from the germline V gene are SGHTA and FQGTGA. The V and J ends lost 1 base and 8 bases, in that order; junction bases with no gene match: 5. The CDR3 DNA follows: TGTGCCAGCAGCTTAAGAGGACAGGCCGATGAGCAGTTCTTC. It specifies CASSLRGQADEQFF.

Here the CDR3 reads CASSPGLSYEQYF. For the CDR3, the DNA is TGTGCCAGCTCTCCAGGACTGTCCTACGAGCAGTACTTC. V and J are TRBV18 and TRBJ2-7; perhaps TRBD2 as D (5 bases). Germline loops: CDR1 KGHSH, CDR2 LQKENI. Trimming shortened V by 6 bases and J by 1 base, and 10 bases separated the two germline ends. The CDR3 length is 13 residues.

The V gene is TRBV2, the J gene TRBJ2-7; TRBD1 matches at 7 bases. V lost 2 bases and J lost 2; bases outside the gene matches: 6. The CDR3 runs 15 residues. CDR1 is SNHLY, CDR2 FYNNEI, per germline. CDR3 amino acids: CASSERTGRTYEQYF. CDR3 coding DNA: TGTGCCAGCAGTGAACGGACAGGACGAACCTACGAGCAGTACTTC.

The J gene is TRBJ2-7, the V gene TRBV7-9; 7 positions match TRBD2. Germline CDR1 and CDR2: SEHNR and FQNEAQ (reference sequence). The CDR3 totals 14 residues. Trimming took 1 base from V and 6 from J; bases not matched to a gene: 6. CDR3 coding DNA: TGTGCCAGCAGCTTAGGCGTAGGCGGGGGCGAGCAGTACTTC. Translation gives CASSLGVGGGEQYF. The whole variable domain, filled in from reference TRBV7-9 and TRBJ2-7, reads DTGVSQNPRHKITKRGQNVTFRCDPISEHNRLYWYRQTLGQGPEFLTYFQNEAQLEKSRLLSDRFSAERPKGSFSTLEIQRTEQGDSAMYLCASSLGVGGGEQYFGPGTRLTVT.